The next 15 T cell receptor beta chains were all read from a single sample in a study of monozygotic twins with inflammatory bowel disease. TCRdb reprocessed the 5' RACE reads and keeps a single row for each CDR3 protein, giving no DNA. Its listing shows under 200,000 distinct CDR3 sequences. Sequenced sample: blood. The origin of the receptors is a human donor with ulcerative colitis or Crohn's disease, or a healthy co-twin of an affected twin (not recorded which).

The CDR3 region is CSAGRLVAYNEQFF. This rearrangement joins TRBV20-1 to TRBJ2-1; no DNA is available, so the TRBD2 call from TCRdb remains unchecked. The CDR3 length is 14 residues. Germline CDR1 DFQATT, CDR2 SNEGSKA (reference sequence).

J is TRBJ2-1 and V is TRBV28. The CDR3 extends over 12 amino acids. Per the germline V gene, CDR1 is MDHEN and CDR2 is SYDVKM. This CDR3 is CASGTAYNEQFF.

The rearrangement uses TRBV29-1 and TRBJ2-1. CDR1 is SQVTM and CDR2 is ANQGSEA in the germline V gene. This CDR3 spans 13 amino acids. The CDR3 reads CSVEPGSYNEQFF.

The gene calls are TRBV5-1 and TRBJ1-6; TCRdb gives TRBD1 as the D gene, but with no DNA this cannot be confirmed. CDR1 is SGHRS, CDR2 YFSETQ, per germline. The CDR3 spans 15 residues. CDR3 sequence reads: CASSIEGHGNSPLHF.

The CDR3 here is CAISPGLAGGLDYNEQFF. The chain couples TRBV10-3 to TRBJ2-1; TCRdb selects TRBD2, and the lack of DNA leaves this call unchecked. The CDR3 runs 18 residues. In germline, CDR1 is ENHRY, CDR2 SYGVKD.

The rearrangement uses TRBV28 and TRBJ2-7; no DNA is available, so the TRBD1 call from TCRdb remains unchecked. Germline CDR1 is MDHEN and CDR2 is SYDVKM. The length of the CDR3 is 14 residues. CDR3 residues: CASSLSGFSYEQYF.

The chain combines TRBV10-3 with TRBJ2-3; TCRdb names TRBD1, which stays unverified in the absence of DNA. CDR3 size: 13 residues. In germline, CDR1 is ENHRY, CDR2 SYGVKD. The CDR3 reads CAIQDRATDTQYF.

This sequence joins TRBV6-5 and TRBJ2-1; with no DNA, the TCRdb D assignment of TRBD2 cannot be verified. The CDR3 is made up of 17 amino acids. The germline gives CDR1 MNHEY, CDR2 SVGAGI. CDR3 residues: CASSYTRGASSYNEQFF.

The gene calls are TRBV7-8 and TRBJ1-6; with no DNA, the TCRdb D assignment of TRBD1 cannot be verified. CDR1 is SGHVS and CDR2 is FQNEAQ in the germline V gene. This CDR3 spans 15 amino acids. CDR3 protein: CASSLSAGFDSPLHF.

V usage is TRBV6-5 and J usage is TRBJ2-5; TCRdb selects TRBD1, and the lack of DNA leaves this call unchecked. The CDR3 loop spans 13 amino acids. In germline, CDR1 is MNHEY, CDR2 SVGAGI. CDR3 region: CASSSRVWETQYF.

V and J are TRBV27 and TRBJ2-1; the D gene TCRdb calls, TRBD1, cannot be checked with no DNA. CDR1 and CDR2 (germline): MNHEY, SMNVEV (reference sequence). The CDR3 contains 13 residues. CDR3 sequence: CASSWGAYNEQFF.

The CDR3 sequence: CASSKEVSGATYEQYF. V is TRBV21-1 and J is TRBJ2-7; the TCRdb D gene call, TRBD1, has no DNA to confirm it. TRBV21-1 is reported as a pseudogene. The CDR3 sequence is 16 residues long.

The chain recombines TRBV2 with TRBJ2-1; the TCRdb D gene call, TRBD2, has no DNA to confirm it. CDR3 length: 16 amino acids. Germline values: CDR1 SNHLY, CDR2 FYNNEI. The CDR3 region is CASSEERLADYNEQFF.

The chain links TRBV12-3 or TRBV12-4 to TRBJ2-1; as DNA is missing, the TRBD2 call by TCRdb cannot be tested. CDR3 length equals 14 residues. The CDR3 is CASSPRISGNEQFF.

J is TRBJ2-3 and V is TRBV19. Germline V CDR1 and CDR2: LNHDA, SQIVND (reference sequence). The CDR3 is made up of 11 amino acids. The CDR3 region is CASSKGDTQYF.